The clone carrying this TCR beta chain was counted many times. The time point was: patch test 1, 2 weeks after DPC sensitization. Treatment described: therapeutic diphenylcyclopropenone sensitization with weekly scalp DPC. Blood draws preceded each patch test application. Alopecia patients, 18 to 70 years old and DPC-suitable, served as donors. Deletions cut 5 bases from V and 6 bases from J, with 11 bases between. The CDR3 spans 13 residues. This record belongs to a study of human T cells and chemical hapten exposure. As for the study in general: The study patch tested 0.01% DPC on the upper back and read results at 6 days.

Unique molecular identifiers were attached to individual cDNA molecules within the library. TCRdb processed the RACE reads anew with MiXCR; each CDR3 protein has one entry. The table has 300,000 to 450,000 distinct CDR3 sequences, about 4.8% seen once; the top ten hold approximately 2.3%. The chain carries TRBV12-3 or TRBV12-4 and TRBJ2-1, with D tentatively TRBD1 or TRBD2 (5 bases each). The clonotype was recovered from a woman aged 50 to 60 with alopecia areata. Some clones in this sample may be carry-over from other donors' samples. Sequenced here: whole blood, sampled in connection with sensitization to the hapten diphenylcyclopropenone (DPC). The CDR3 is CASSEGWFNEQFF. The CDR3 nucleotides are TGTGCCAGCAGTGAGGGGTGGTTCAATGAGCAGTTCTTC.